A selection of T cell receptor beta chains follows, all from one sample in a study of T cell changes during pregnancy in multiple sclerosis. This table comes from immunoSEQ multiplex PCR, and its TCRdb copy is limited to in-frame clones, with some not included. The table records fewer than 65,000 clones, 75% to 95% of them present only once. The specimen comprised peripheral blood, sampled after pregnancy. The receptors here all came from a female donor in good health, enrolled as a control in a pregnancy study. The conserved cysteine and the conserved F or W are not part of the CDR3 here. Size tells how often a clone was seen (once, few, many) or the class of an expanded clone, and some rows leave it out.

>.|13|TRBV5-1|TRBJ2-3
ASRTTGLGTDTQY
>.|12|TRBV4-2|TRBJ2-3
ASSPGGAVDTQY
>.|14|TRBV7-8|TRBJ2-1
ASSSRPGQVYNEQF
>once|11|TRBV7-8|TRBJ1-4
ASSSGLNEKLF
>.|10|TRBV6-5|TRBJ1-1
ASSYTGAEAF
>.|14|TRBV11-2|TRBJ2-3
ASSLDPRTSTDTQY
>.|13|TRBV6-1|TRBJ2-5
ASSEPGGGQETQY
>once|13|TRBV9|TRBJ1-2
ASSVDAGGAYGYT
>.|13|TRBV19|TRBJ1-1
ASSPTGTWGTEAF
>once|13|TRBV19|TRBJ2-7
ASRSYGTGTYEQY
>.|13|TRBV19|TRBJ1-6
ASIPLVQNDSPLH
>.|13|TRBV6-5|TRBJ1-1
ASRRGQLTGTEAF
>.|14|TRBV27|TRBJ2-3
ASSLSGSGSTDTQY
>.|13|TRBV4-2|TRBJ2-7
ASSQTRDRVVEQY
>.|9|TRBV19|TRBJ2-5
ASQFLETQY
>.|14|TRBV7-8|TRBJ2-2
ASSAVPGQGAGELF
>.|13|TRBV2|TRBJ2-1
ASSDVNNSYNEQF
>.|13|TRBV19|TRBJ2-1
ASSRQWGSYNEQF
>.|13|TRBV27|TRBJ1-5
ASSLSSPLDQPQH
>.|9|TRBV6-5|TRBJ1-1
ASGSSTEAF
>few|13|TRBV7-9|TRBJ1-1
ASSARVGANTEAF
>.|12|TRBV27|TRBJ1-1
ASSRPDRGTEAF
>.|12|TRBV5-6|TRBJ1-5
ASSLGGGNQPQH
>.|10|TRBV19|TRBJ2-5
ASGSTQETQY
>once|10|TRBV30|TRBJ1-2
AWSEEHYGYT
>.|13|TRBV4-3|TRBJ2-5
ASSQGTAGKETQY
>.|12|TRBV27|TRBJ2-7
ASSLKGESYEQY
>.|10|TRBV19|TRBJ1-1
ASTNRGTEAF
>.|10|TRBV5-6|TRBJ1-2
ASSFGQGGYT
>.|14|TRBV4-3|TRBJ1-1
ASSQGQDVGGTEAF
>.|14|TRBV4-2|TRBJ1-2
ASSQREQGPHYGYT
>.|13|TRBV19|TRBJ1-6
ASSIEAGAGSPLH
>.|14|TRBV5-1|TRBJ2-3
ASSLLAGASTDTQY
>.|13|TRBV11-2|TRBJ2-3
ASSQHRGRGDTQY
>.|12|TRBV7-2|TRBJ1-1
ASSLMGRRTEAF
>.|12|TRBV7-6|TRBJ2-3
ASSLGTSADTQY
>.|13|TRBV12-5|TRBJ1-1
ASGFGFEVNTEAF
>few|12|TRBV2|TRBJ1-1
ASSGGQGRTEAF
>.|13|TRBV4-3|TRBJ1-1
ASSQEDRGYTEAF
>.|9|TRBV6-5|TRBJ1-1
ASSRTGQAF
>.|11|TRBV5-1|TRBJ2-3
ASSSAGGDTQY
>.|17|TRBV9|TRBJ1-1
ASSAPPGTEKGMNTEAF
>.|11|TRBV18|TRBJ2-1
ASSTPQNNEQF
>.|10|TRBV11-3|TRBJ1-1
ASSKDRFEAF
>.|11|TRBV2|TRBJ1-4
ASTVAAGEKLF
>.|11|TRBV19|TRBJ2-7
ASRVAGTHEQY
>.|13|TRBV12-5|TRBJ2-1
ASVPLAGGPSEQF
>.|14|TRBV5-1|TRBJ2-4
ASSLGTPSGKNIQY
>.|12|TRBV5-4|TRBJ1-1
ASSRDPGDTEAF
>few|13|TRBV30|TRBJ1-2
AWSGTGALNYGYT
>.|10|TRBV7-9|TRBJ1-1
ASRLDSTEAF
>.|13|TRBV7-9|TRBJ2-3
ASSWGSGAPDTQY